Each of the 24 T cell receptor beta chains below was sequenced from the same sample in a study of blood T cell repertoires in COVID-19. Clones were sequenced by immunoSEQ multiplex PCR, and TCRdb holds only the in-frame ones, with some missing. Counted here are approximately 130,000 clones, 84% occurring once; the ten biggest clones make up around 13%. Sequencing was performed on peripheral blood. The source is a human donor in a cohort sampled during active COVID-19.

V and J are TRBV9 and TRBJ1-3; D may be TRBD1 (5 bases). V was cut by 2 bases and J by 0 bases, with 12 bases left in between. The germline V gene has CDR1 SGDLS and CDR2 YYNGEE. The length of the CDR3 is 16 residues. CDR3 nucleotides: TGTGCCAGCAGCGTTAGGGGCGATAGCTCTGGAAACACCATATATTTT. It encodes CASSVRGDSSGNTIYF.

The chain is built from TRBV7-8 and TRBJ1-2; TRBD1 aligns across 8 bases. With V trimmed by 2 bases and J by 0 bases, 2 bases remained unmatched. This CDR3 is 15 amino acids long. CDR1 is SGHVS and CDR2 is FQNEAQ in the germline V gene. CDR3 region: CASSLQTGANYGYTF. The CDR3 DNA sequence: TGTGCCAGCAGCTTACAGACAGGGGCTAACTATGGCTACACCTTC.

The chain employs TRBV5-4 and TRBJ2-6; 8 bases line up with TRBD2. The V segment lost 4 bases and the J segment 0 bases; nucleotides outside the gene matches: 9. There are 18 residues in the CDR3. In germline, CDR1 is SGHNT, CDR2 YYREEE (reference sequence). The DNA for the CDR3 is TGTGCCAGCAGCGCCTCGACTAGCGTCCTCTCTGGGGCCAACGTCCTGACTTTC. Encoded protein: CASSASTSVLSGANVLTF. Full variable domain (missing parts from reference TRBV5-4 and TRBJ2-6): ETGVTQSPTHLIKTRGQQVTLRCSSQSGHNTVSWYQQALGQGPQFIFQYYREEENGRGNFPPRFSGLQFPNYSSELNVNALELDDSALYLCASSASTSVLSGANVLTFGAGSRLTVL.

CDR3 region: CASSRPTDTQYF. The CDR3 region has the DNA TGCGCCAGCAGCCGGCCCACAGATACGCAGTATTTT. This chain joins TRBV4-1 and TRBJ2-3; no clear D. The CDR3 is 12 amino acids. Per the germline V gene, CDR1 is MGHRA and CDR2 is YSYEKL. The V and J ends lost 4 bases and 2 bases respectively, with 4 bases between them.

This chain links TRBV2 with TRBJ1-1; 7 bases align to TRBD1. CDR3 length: 13 amino acids. J was trimmed by 1 base and V by 7 bases; bases with no gene match: 3. From germline, CDR1 is SNHLY and CDR2 FYNNEI. The chain's CDR3 is CASNGQANTEAFF. In DNA, the CDR3 is TGTGCCAGCAATGGACAGGCGAACACTGAAGCTTTCTTT.

The chain combines TRBV30 with TRBJ1-3; a possible D gene is TRBD1 (5 bases). Germline V gene lookup returns CDR1 GTSNPN and CDR2 SVGIG (reference sequence). V lost 5 bases to trimming and J lost 0 bases, with 11 bases between them. CDR3 length: 14 residues. CDR3 residues: CAWAQGISGNTIYF. In nucleotides, the CDR3 is TGTGCCTGGGCGCAGGGAATCTCTGGAAACACCATATATTTT. The full variable domain, in which reference TRBV30 and TRBJ1-3 provide the parts outside the CDR3, is SQTIHQWPATLVQPVGSPLSLECTVEGTSNPNLYWYRQAAGRGLQLLFYSVGIGQISSEVPQNLSASRPQDRQFILSSKKLLLSDSGFYLCAWAQGISGNTIYFGEGSWLTVV.

The chain uses TRBV14 and TRBJ2-1; a weak D match, TRBD2 (5 bases). Trimming took 5 bases from V and 12 from J, leaving 17 bases between them. Germline V gene sequence: CDR1 SGHDN, CDR2 FVKESK. The CDR3 covers 13 residues. CDR3 region: CASSEGTAGRQFF. The CDR3 nucleotides are TGTGCCAGCAGCGAGGGTACGGCGGGTCGGCAGTTCTTC.

Details on this clone: Different DNA sequences within this sample yield the same CDR3. J is TRBJ1-1 and V is TRBV7-9; 7 nucleotides line up with TRBD1. Per germline, CDR1 SEHNR and CDR2 FQNEAQ (reference sequence). V was pared by 5 bases and J by 1 base, with 4 bases of the junction left unmatched. This CDR3 spans 14 amino acids. CDR3: CASSPRTGNTEAFF. For the CDR3, the DNA is TGTGCCAGCAGCCCCCGGACAGGGAACACTGAAGCTTTCTTT.

This clone was observed once. The chain employs TRBV28 and TRBJ1-2; no reliable D call. Between the trimmed V and J ends, which lost 6 bases and 2 bases, there was a span of 13 bases. The CDR3 is 14 amino acids. The germline V gene has CDR1 MDHEN and CDR2 SYDVKM. Here the CDR3 reads CASSPLDKNYGYTF. DNA of the CDR3: TGTGCCAGCAGCCCCCTCGACAAGAACTATGGCTACACCTTC.

The V gene is TRBV23-1, the J gene TRBJ1-4; D is unresolved. Being an ORF, TRBV23-1 has a function that is uncertain. Trimming left V 7 bases short and J 3 bases short, with 27 bases between. The CDR3 is 19 amino acids. CDR3 sequence reads: CASTRSGIPSKWANEKLFF. In DNA form, the CDR3 reads TGCGCCAGCACCCGATCGGGGATACCAAGTAAATGGGCTAATGAAAAACTGTTTTTT.

This chain connects TRBV18 to TRBJ2-6; 8 nucleotides match TRBD1. This CDR3 comprises 18 residues. Losses at the gene ends were 3 bases for V and 1 base for J; bases not matched to a gene: 8. Germline V gives CDR1 KGHSH, CDR2 LQKENI. CDR3 nucleotides: TGTGCCAGCTCACCGCCAGGACAGGGCGTTTCTGGGGCCAACGTCCTGACTTTC. The encoded protein is CASSPPGQGVSGANVLTF.

This rearrangement joins TRBV10-3 to TRBJ2-1; the D gene is possibly TRBD2 (6 bases). CDR1 is ENHRY, CDR2 SYGVKD, per germline. The CDR3 is 12 residues long. The ends were cut back, 3 bases at V and 11 bases at J, with 11 bases in the middle. CDR3 DNA sequence: TGTGCCATCAGTGATGCGGACTACAAGCAGTTCTTC. This gives the protein CAISDADYKQFF.

The chain couples TRBV19 to TRBJ1-2; D is perhaps TRBD1 (5 bases). The CDR3 has 15 amino acids. Per germline, CDR1 LNHDA and CDR2 SQIVND (reference sequence). V was shortened by 3 bases and J by 4 bases, with 15 bases between the two germline ends. The CDR3 sequence: CASSIPPQGSYGYTF. The DNA for the CDR3 is TGTGCCAGTAGTATCCCCCCGCAGGGAAGCTATGGCTACACCTTC.

The rearrangement joins TRBV20-1 to TRBJ1-1; D is perhaps TRBD1 (5 bases). Germline CDR1 DFQATT, CDR2 SNEGSKA (reference sequence). V shed 3 bases and J shed 10 bases, with 12 bases lying between them. The CDR3 consists of 11 residues. CDR3 DNA: TGCAGTGCTAGGCAGGGTCAGGGAGCTTTCTTT. It specifies CSARQGQGAFF.

This clone was observed at least ten times. This chain uses TRBV19 with TRBJ2-1, with a possible D match to TRBD1 (6 bases). This CDR3 has 12 residues. V lost 7 bases, J lost 11 bases, and 15 bases lay in between. Germline V lookup: CDR1 LNHDA, CDR2 SQIVND (reference sequence). CDR3 residues: CASKSTGWQQFF. CDR3 nucleotide sequence: TGTGCCAGTAAATCAACAGGGTGGCAGCAGTTCTTC.

This clone was detected a few times. This rearrangement joins TRBV7-8 to TRBJ1-1, with D unresolved. Germline values: CDR1 SGHVS, CDR2 FQNEAQ. Trimming stripped 8 bases from V and 1 base from J, with 8 bases between. The CDR3 sequence is 12 residues long. The CDR3 DNA sequence: TGTGCCAGCGCCACAGCGAACACTGAAGCTTTCTTT. Encoded protein: CASATANTEAFF.

This chain uses TRBV30 with TRBJ2-5; TRBD1 agrees at 8 bases. Germline V gives CDR1 GTSNPN, CDR2 SVGIG (reference sequence). Trimming removed 0 bases from V and 5 bases from J; junction bases left unmatched: 8. The CDR3 is 15 amino acids. The CDR3 reads CAWSVPRTGYETQYF. DNA for the CDR3: TGTGCCTGGAGTGTACCACGGACAGGGTACGAGACCCAGTACTTC.

V and J are TRBV6-5 and TRBJ2-3; D may be TRBD2 (6 bases). This CDR3 region has 14 residues. CDR1 and CDR2 (germline): MNHEY, SVGAGI. V lost 6 bases to trimming and J lost 8 bases, with 18 bases between them. This chain's CDR3 is CASSPPSVLGTQYF. DNA for the CDR3: TGTGCCAGCAGCCCCCCTAGCGTTCTAGGTACGCAGTATTTT.

The genes are TRBV2 and TRBJ2-3, with D possibly matching TRBD1 (5 bases). V was shortened by 5 bases and J by 3 bases, with 15 bases between the two germline ends. Germline V gene sequence: CDR1 SNHLY, CDR2 FYNNEI. The CDR3 totals 15 residues. The CDR3 DNA reads TGTGCCAGCAGTTATACCAGGGATGGGACAGATACGCAGTATTTT. Residues: CASSYTRDGTDTQYF.

The gene calls are TRBV6-5 and TRBJ1-6; 7 positions match TRBD1. Trimming took 8 bases from V and 10 from J; bases not matched to a gene: 8. Per germline, CDR1 MNHEY and CDR2 SVGAGI. The CDR3 extends over 13 amino acids. This CDR3 reads CASVGQTPSPLHF. The CDR3 DNA is TGTGCCAGCGTGGGACAGACCCCGTCACCCCTCCACTTT.

The rearrangement joins TRBV27 to TRBJ2-7, with 7 bases that match TRBD2. The CDR3 spans 13 residues. CDR1 and CDR2 from the germline V gene are MNHEY and SMNVEV (reference sequence). The J segment lost 6 bases and the V segment lost 3 bases, leaving 5 bases of the junction unmatched. The CDR3 DNA sequence: TGTGCCAGCAGTTTGCGGGGGTCGCCCGAGCAGTACTTC. This sequence encodes CASSLRGSPEQYF.

This rearrangement joins TRBV5-4 to TRBJ2-5, with 9 bases fitting TRBD2. This CDR3 is built from 14 residues. Unmatched junction bases numbered 3, after V lost 4 bases and J lost 2 bases. Looked up from germline, CDR1 is SGHNT and CDR2 is YYREEE (reference sequence). The CDR3 loop is CASSQGLAQETQYF. Written as DNA, the CDR3 is TGTGCCAGCAGCCAGGGACTAGCTCAAGAGACCCAGTACTTC.

The gene calls are TRBV30 and TRBJ1-1; D uncertain. CDR3 size: 13 residues. Germline CDR1 reads GTSNPN; CDR2 reads SVGIG (reference sequence). V dropped 0 bases and J dropped 4 bases, with 9 bases sitting between them. This chain's CDR3 is CAWSVEGSTEAFF. The CDR3 DNA is TGTGCCTGGAGTGTAGAGGGCAGCACTGAAGCTTTCTTT.

In its sample, this clone was seen once. The J gene is TRBJ1-5, the V gene TRBV28; no reliable D call. The CDR3 totals 11 residues. Germline lookup yields CDR1 MDHEN and CDR2 SYDVKM. The germline V and J ends were trimmed by 4 bases and 6 bases, with 4 bases remaining between them. The CDR3 DNA reads as TGTGCCAGCAGTTACGGTCAGCCCCAGCATTTT. Protein sequence: CASSYGQPQHF.